The source of this T cell receptor (beta chain) is a study of blood T cell repertoires in COVID-19. Overall study: The cDNA or gDNA used as material had been derived from T cells, B-cell-depleted T cells, or PBMCs.

Germline values: CDR1 SGHTA, CDR2 FQGNSA. The V gene lost 5 bases and the J gene lost 2 bases, with 13 bases spanning the gap. The CDR3 contains 15 residues. Under the authors' procedure: Reference gene primer amplification gave estimated nucleated cell counts. Sequenced by immunoSEQ multiplex PCR; TCRdb stores in-frame clones only, minus some. D and trimming were read from the DNA, whereas the V and J calls and clone size are those reported in that table. This sample has about 190,000 clones, with around 90% found just once. This rearrangement joins TRBV7-2 to TRBJ1-5, with no clear D. The sequence derives from a man aged 45-65 years with acute or convalescent COVID-19. Sequenced material: peripheral blood. In nucleotides, the CDR3 is TGTGCCAGCAGCAGGGAGGTTTGGGGCAATCAGCCCCAGCATTTT. It translates to CASSREVWGNQPQHF. Filled out from reference TRBV7-2 and TRBJ1-5, the complete variable domain reads GAGVSQSPSNKVTEKGKDVELRCDPISGHTALYWYRQSLGQGLEFLIYFQGNSAPDKSGLPSDRFSAERTGGSVSTLTIQRTQQEDSAVYLCASSREVWGNQPQHFGDGTRLSIL.